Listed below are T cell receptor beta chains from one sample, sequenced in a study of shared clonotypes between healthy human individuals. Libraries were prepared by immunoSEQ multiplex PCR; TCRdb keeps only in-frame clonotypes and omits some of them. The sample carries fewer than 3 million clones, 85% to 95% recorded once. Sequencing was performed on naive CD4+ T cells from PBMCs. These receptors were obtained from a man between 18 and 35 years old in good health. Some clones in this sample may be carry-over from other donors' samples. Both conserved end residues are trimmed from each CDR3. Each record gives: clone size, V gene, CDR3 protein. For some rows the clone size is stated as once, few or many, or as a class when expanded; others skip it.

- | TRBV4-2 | ASSQRAPGVGMTEAF
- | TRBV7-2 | ASSLVETQY
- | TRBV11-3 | ASSPTRDTYNEQF
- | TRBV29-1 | SVQRGSNQPQH
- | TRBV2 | ASSEQRGTGVSYEQY
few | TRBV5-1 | ASSPGLAGDEQF
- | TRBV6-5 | ASSRRTSGSYEQY
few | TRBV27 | ASRTGYHEQF
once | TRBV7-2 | ASSSTWAGVGEQF
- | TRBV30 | AWRWGTPNEQF
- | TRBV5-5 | ASSLGPGLAGLDTQY
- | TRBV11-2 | ASSPGQGAYGYT
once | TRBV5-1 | ASSRGASEQY
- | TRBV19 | ASTAVGLETQY
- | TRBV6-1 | ASSEGNNQPQH
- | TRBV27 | ASSLTSSGSGYT
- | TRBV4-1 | ASSQTRAGDVAKNIQY
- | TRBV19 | ASSAFPSGQLEAF
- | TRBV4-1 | ASSSQGQGDQPQH
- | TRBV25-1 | ASSEFGGTGSETQY
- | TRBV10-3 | AIGRERNTGELF
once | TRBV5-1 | ASSLVMGDTEAF
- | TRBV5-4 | ASSYRDRGRAEAF
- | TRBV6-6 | ASNKPLAGVYNEQF
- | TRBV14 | ASSQDWGGSYNEQF
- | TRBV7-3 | ASSLQTGFGETQY
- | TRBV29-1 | SGARTNGGEQY
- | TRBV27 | ASSSGQGFDYT
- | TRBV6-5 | ASSSGASVTYGYT
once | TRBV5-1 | ASRRGQEGSEQY
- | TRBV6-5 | ASSPLRAGNTEAF
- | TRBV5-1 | ASSLLSGPYTGELF
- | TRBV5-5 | ASSWAPVPQGIQY
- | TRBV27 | ASSFHLLVRPKTGDLNQPQH
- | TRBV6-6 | ATTPGGVSTEAF
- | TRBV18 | ASSPLDSGNTIY
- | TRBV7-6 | ASSLVFAYEQY